The rows below give T cell receptor beta chains drawn from one sample of a study of blood T cell repertoires in COVID-19. Using immunoSEQ multiplex PCR, the repertoire was profiled, and TCRdb retains in-frame clones only, with some absent. The repertoire has tens of thousands of clones, 65% to 85% of them found once; the top ten carry around 15%. The specimen was peripheral blood. These receptors were collected from a man aged 35 to 55 with acute or convalescent COVID-19. The CDR3 runs from the conserved cysteine through the conserved F or W. The order of the fields is J gene, V gene, clone size, D gene, CDR3 DNA, CDR3 protein. A D gene is named only where the DNA matches it firmly. Clone sizes are given selectively: once, few, many, or a class where the clone is expanded.

TRBJ1-5	TRBV2	.	.	TGTGCCAGCGGATTGACAGGAAATAGCAATCAGCCCCAGCATTTT	CASGLTGNSNQPQHF
TRBJ2-3	TRBV10-3	.	.	TGTGCCATCAGTGACCCAGAGGCAAGTTGGGGGCTCACAGATACGCAGTATTTT	CAISDPEASWGLTDTQYF
TRBJ2-5	TRBV7-2	.	.	TGTGCCAGCAGCCTAACGCGGGACAGACAAGAGACCCAGTACTTC	CASSLTRDRQETQYF
TRBJ2-7	TRBV18	few	.	TGTGCCAGCTCGATACAGGGCTACGAGCAGTACTTC	CASSIQGYEQYF
TRBJ1-1	TRBV5-1	.	.	TGCGCCAGCAGCTTGCAAACAGGGAACACTGAAGCTTTCTTT	CASSLQTGNTEAFF
TRBJ1-6	TRBV6-5	.	.	TGTGCCAGCAGTTACTCAAGTGGCAGGGCCAATTCACCCCTCCACTTT	CASSYSSGRANSPLHF
TRBJ2-1	TRBV6-5	once	.	TGTGCCAGCAACAGGTACAATGAGCAGTTCTTC	CASNRYNEQFF
TRBJ2-3	TRBV18	.	TRBD2	TGTGCCAGCTCACCGGGACTAGCGGGAGGCGCTAGCACAGATACGCAGTATTTT	CASSPGLAGGASTDTQYF
TRBJ1-3	TRBV19	.	.	TGTGCCAGCAACAGGATGGGGGGAAACACCATATATTTT	CASNRMGGNTIYF
TRBJ2-4	TRBV3-1/TRBV3-2	.	.	TGTGCCAGCAGCCTGCCCCGAGGAGACATTCAGTACTTC	CASSLPRGDIQYF
TRBJ1-6	TRBV6-5	.	.	TGTGCCAGCAGTTCCCACCTATCGGGGGATTCACCCCTCCACTTT	CASSSHLSGDSPLHF
TRBJ2-1	TRBV19	.	TRBD2	TGTGCCAGTAGTATAATAGCGGGAGAATTTGGTGAGCAGTTCTTC	CASSIIAGEFGEQFF
TRBJ1-5	TRBV2	.	TRBD1	TGTGCCAGCAGACTCGGACAGGGTAGCAATCAGCCCCAGCATTTT	CASRLGQGSNQPQHF
TRBJ2-5	TRBV10-3	.	TRBD1	TGTGCCATCAGTGGAACCGGGACAGGCATTCAAGAGACCCAGTACTTC	CAISGTGTGIQETQYF
TRBJ2-7	TRBV30	few	TRBD2	TGTGCCTGGAGTGTAACTAGCGGGAGGGCCCACGAGCAGTACTTC	CAWSVTSGRAHEQYF
TRBJ1-1	TRBV7-9	.	.	TGTGCCAGCAGCTTAGAACTTTTGAACACTGAAGCTTTCTTT	CASSLELLNTEAFF
TRBJ2-5	TRBV19	.	.	TGTGCCAGTAGTATTGGCACAACACAAGAGACCCAGTACTTC	CASSIGTTQETQYF
TRBJ2-5	TRBV24-1	.	.	TGTGCCACCAGTGATTTGCCGGGGGACCAAGAGACCCAGTACTTC	CATSDLPGDQETQYF
TRBJ1-2	TRBV27	.	.	TGTGCCAGCAGTACGGGGTCGTTTGGCTACACCTTC	CASSTGSFGYTF
TRBJ1-1	TRBV18	.	.	TGTGCCAGCTCACAATCAGGGTTGAACACTGAAGCTTTCTTT	CASSQSGLNTEAFF
TRBJ2-7	TRBV6-5	.	TRBD2	TGTGCCAGTACGGCGGGAGGGGTGCAGTACTTC	CASTAGGVQYF
TRBJ1-2	TRBV20-1	.	.	TGCAGTGCTAGTAAAGGGGTGGGTGGCTACACCTTC	CSASKGVGGYTF
TRBJ1-3	TRBV5-4	.	.	TGTGCCAGCAGCGTAAACTCTGGAAACACCATATATTTT	CASSVNSGNTIYF
TRBJ2-5	TRBV5-4	.	TRBD2	TGTGCCAGCAGCCCTAGCGGGGGCCCCGGGGAGACCCAGTACTTC	CASSPSGGPGETQYF
TRBJ1-1	TRBV5-1	.	.	TGCGCCAGCAGCCGCCCTACGACAGAGAACACTGAAGCTTTCTTT	CASSRPTTENTEAFF
TRBJ2-1	TRBV7-2	once	.	TGTGCCAGCAGCTTAGATCGGAATGAGCAGTTCTTC	CASSLDRNEQFF
TRBJ2-2	TRBV6-6	.	.	TGTGCCAGCAGTTACGGGTCTAGCGGGGAGCTGTTTTTT	CASSYGSSGELFF
TRBJ2-2	TRBV19	.	TRBD2	TGTGCCAGTACTAGCGGCCCCGGGGAGCTGTTTTTT	CASTSGPGELFF
TRBJ2-1	TRBV20-1	few	.	TGCAGTGCTAGTCAGGTAGCGGAGTACAATGAGCAGTTCTTC	CSASQVAEYNEQFF
TRBJ2-1	TRBV7-9	.	TRBD1	TGTGCCAGCCGAGTGACAGGGGGCTCCTACAATGAGCAGTTCTTC	CASRVTGGSYNEQFF
TRBJ2-3	TRBV7-9	.	TRBD2	TGTGCCAGCAGCTTTTTAGAGGAGACCGGGACTACAGAGTTTTTT	CASSFLEETGTTEFF
TRBJ2-2	TRBV5-1	.	.	TGCGCCAGCAGTCCCGACAGAGTCAGCACCGGGGAGCTGTTTTTT	CASSPDRVSTGELFF
TRBJ1-2	TRBV19	once	.	TGTGCCAGTACCGCGACAGTAGCTAACTATGGCTACACCTTC	CASTATVANYGYTF
TRBJ2-1	TRBV6-5	.	.	TGTGCCAGCAGCCAGGGGGGTTCATCCAATGAGCAGTTCTTC	CASSQGGSSNEQFF